This T cell receptor (beta chain) came from a study of CD8+CD57+ T cells in acquired aplastic anemia. Overall study context: Sorted CD4+ and CD8+ cell DNA averaged roughly 3.2 ug.

By flow cytometry, patients selected for sequencing had shown an expansion of CD8+CD57+ cells. Blood came from patients not yet given any therapy. Profiles of TCR beta VDJ and CDR3 were generated from a genomic DNA template. Via MiXCR, TCRdb re-called the reads, giving one row per CDR3 protein. The sample consists of around 430,000 distinct CDR3 sequences, roughly 34% of them appearing once. The sample taken for sequencing was sorted CD4+, CD8+, or CD8+CD57+ T cells (not recorded which) from PBMCs. The TCR was taken from a human donor with aplastic anemia.

CDR3 sequence (DNA): TGTGCCAGCAGCCGAGGGGAGATCACTGAAGCTTTCTTT. Encoded protein: CASSRGEITEAFF. V is TRBV19 and J is TRBJ1-1, with TRBD1 as a possible D gene (5 bases). Per germline, CDR1 LNHDA and CDR2 SQIVND (reference sequence). V lost 9 bases to trimming and J lost 4 bases, with 15 bases between them. The length of the CDR3 is 13 residues.